The clone carrying this T cell receptor (beta chain) was counted only a few times. Its target is not known. Other nucleotide sequences in the sample specify the same CDR3. These data come from a study of beta chain features in type 1 diabetes. Overall study: Healthy donors resembled patients in age, gender and cell yields. Study-wide results and caveats: A closer apparent resemblance between naive, central memory and Treg TCRB repertoires was seen in patients than in healthy donors. The cDNA sequencing approach could over-represent high-TCR-expressing cells. Across all four CD4+ subsets, people with type 1 diabetes showed modestly shorter TCRB CDR3s. Insertion counts at VDJ junctions were lower in type 1 diabetes patients, who also showed more deletions there.

The authors reverse transcribed all of the isolated RNA, so sequencing captured expressed TCRB transcripts. The data were produced by immunoSEQ multiplex PCR, yet TCRdb's version contains in-frame clones alone and is incomplete. The sample holds some 700,000 clones, 10% to 15% seen once. The CDR3 is made up of 13 amino acids. The J segment lost 6 bases and the V segment lost 2 bases, leaving 3 bases of the junction unmatched. CDR1 and CDR2 (germline): SNHLY, FYNNEI. The receptor was isolated from a man aged 18 to 35 with type 1 diabetes. The sample was naive CD4+ T cells from blood. The chain combines TRBV2 with TRBJ1-1; 7 bases fit TRBD1. CDR3 loop: CASSEQGEAEAFF. CDR3 DNA sequence: TGTGCCAGCAGTGAACAGGGGGAGGCTGAAGCTTTCTTT.